This TCR beta chain stems from a study of cytomegalovirus exposure and HLA in healthy donors. Study outcomes and limitations: Earlier results showed most TCR beta V segments being productive about 90% or about 30% of the time. The authors later linked a missense DCLRE1C variant to TCR beta V- and J-gene trimming. In a later analysis, CMV-associated beta chains were mostly HLA-associated, it appeared.

Researchers ran the PCR with 60 Vbeta and 13 Jbeta primers. The protocol was immunoSEQ multiplex PCR, while the TCRdb copy is restricted to in-frame clones and leaves out a portion. The sample has 120,000 to 150,000 clones; 70% to 75% are singletons. CDR1 is MNHNY and CDR2 is SVGAGI in the germline V gene (reference sequence). Trimming took 0 bases from V and 4 from J; bases not matched to a gene: 0. The CDR3 runs 14 residues. Details on this clone: Its antigen remains unidentified.

The chain employs TRBV6-6 and TRBJ1-2; 9 bases agree with TRBD1. The sequenced sample was PBMCs. The receptor was isolated from a young woman in good health and CMV-seronegative. CDR3 in DNA: TGTGCCAGCAGTTACTCGACAGGGGGCTATGGCTACACCTTC. This translates into CASSYSTGGYGYTF.